Listed below are T cell receptor beta chains from one sample, sequenced in a study of blood T cell repertoires in COVID-19. Profiled with immunoSEQ multiplex PCR; TCRdb holds only in-frame clones, not every one. The table records some 120,000 clones, approximately 89% of them present only once. Sequences were obtained from peripheral blood. The receptors stem from a human donor in a cohort sampled during active COVID-19. CDR3s include the opening cysteine and the closing phenylalanine or tryptophan. A D gene is named only where the DNA matches it firmly. Clone size appears in some rows only: once, few, many, or a class for an expanded clone.

clone size	V gene	D gene	J gene	CDR3 DNA	CDR3 protein
NA	TRBV2	TRBD1	TRBJ1-1	TGTGCCAGCAGTAAACAGGGGCCGAACACTGAAGCTTTCTTT	CASSKQGPNTEAFF
few	TRBV4-1	TRBD2	TRBJ2-3	TGCGCCAGCAGCCAAGATTGGGGGACTAGCGAGTTAGATACGCAGTATTTT	CASSQDWGTSELDTQYF
NA	TRBV25-1	NA	TRBJ1-1	TGTGCCAGCAGTGGGGACATCACTGAAGCTTTCTTT	CASSGDITEAFF
NA	TRBV19	TRBD1	TRBJ2-2	TGTGCCACCAACACAGGGGGCTACACCGGGGAGCTGTTTTTT	CATNTGGYTGELFF
NA	TRBV19	TRBD1	TRBJ1-2	TGTGCCAGTAGTATAGAATATCGACAGGGCTATGGCTACACCTTC	CASSIEYRQGYGYTF
NA	TRBV5-1	NA	TRBJ2-7	TGCGCCAGCAGCTTGGCGGGCCACAGGGCCTACGAGCAGTACTTC	CASSLAGHRAYEQYF
NA	TRBV2	NA	TRBJ2-1	TGTGCCAGCAGTGATGGTGCAGGGAAGGGCAATGAGCAGTTCTTC	CASSDGAGKGNEQFF
NA	TRBV5-1	TRBD1	TRBJ2-1	TGCGCCAGCAGCTTGCTTTGGACAGGGGGCAGGAATGAGCAGTTCTTC	CASSLLWTGGRNEQFF
NA	TRBV11-3	NA	TRBJ1-3	TGTGCCAGCAAAAGCGCGCTCTCTGGAAACACCATATATTTT	CASKSALSGNTIYF
NA	TRBV19	TRBD1	TRBJ1-3	TGTGCCAGTACCACGACAGGGGCGGGAAACACCATATATTTT	CASTTTGAGNTIYF
NA	TRBV5-1	NA	TRBJ2-7	TGCGCCAGCGGAGGGGCCAGAGAGGACGAGCAGTACTTC	CASGGAREDEQYF
NA	TRBV5-4	TRBD1	TRBJ1-6	TGTGCCAGCAGTAACCGGGACAGTCATTCACCCCTCCACTTT	CASSNRDSHSPLHF
NA	TRBV19	NA	TRBJ2-3	TGTGCCAGTAGTATAGGATATTCATTTATTGTCAGGGGTGCGGATACGCAGTATTTT	CASSIGYSFIVRGADTQYF
NA	TRBV5-6	NA	TRBJ2-5	TGTGCCAGCAGCTTGTCTCAGGGCTGGGAGACCCAGTACTTC	CASSLSQGWETQYF